These 20 T cell receptor beta chains were all obtained from the same sample, sequenced in a study of T-cell reconstitution after alpha-beta-depleted transplantation in children. Using unique molecular identifiers, the investigators prepared the TCRbeta library. TCRdb itself ran the PCR reads through MiXCR, one entry per CDR3 protein. The table includes approximately 97,000 distinct CDR3 sequences, 7% to 8% detected once. This sample comprised PBMCs, obtained before TCRalphabeta/CD19-depleted stem cell transplant. The receptors here all came from a boy younger than 10 with acute lymphoblastic leukemia, due to receive a stem cell transplant.

This clonotype appeared many times. The chain links TRBV5-8 to TRBJ2-6, with unresolved D. The CDR3 sequence is 15 residues long. In germline, CDR1 is SGHTS, CDR2 YDEGEE. Trimming removed 3 bases at V and 0 bases at J, with 7 bases between. CDR3 in amino acids: CASSSYPSGANVLTF. The CDR3 coding sequence is TGTGCCAGCAGCTCTTACCCCTCTGGGGCCAACGTCCTGACTTTC.

V usage is TRBV4-2 and J usage is TRBJ2-4, with TRBD1 matching 7 bases. Germline lookup yields CDR1 LGHNA and CDR2 YNFKEQ. This CDR3 has 15 amino acids. Trimming at V came to 0 bases and at J to 5 bases, leaving 4 bases not matched to a gene. The CDR3 reads CASSQDRGGQNIQYF. CDR3 bases: TGTGCCAGCAGCCAAGATCGAGGGGGCCAAAACATTCAGTACTTC.

The CDR3 protein is CASSPGDPPLQYF. CDR3 nucleotide sequence: TGTGCCAGCTCACCGGGGGACCCCCCCCTTCAGTACTTC. The chain recombines TRBV18 with TRBJ2-4; perhaps D is TRBD1 or TRBD2 (5 bases each). CDR1 and CDR2 from the germline V gene are KGHSH and LQKENI. V lost 3 bases, J lost 11 bases, and 14 bases lay in between. This CDR3 is 13 amino acids long. Complete variable domain (other parts from reference TRBV18 and TRBJ2-4): NAGVMQNPRHLVRRRGQEARLRCSPMKGHSHVYWYRQLPEEGLKFMVYLQKENIIDESGMPKERFSAEFPKEGPSILRIQQVVRGDSAAYFCASSPGDPPLQYFGAGTRLSVL.

At least ten counts were recorded for this clonotype. The chain couples TRBV10-3 to TRBJ2-6; TRBD1 matches 9 bases. The CDR3 is 17 amino acids. Germline CDR1 ENHRY, CDR2 SYGVKD. The J segment lost 2 bases and the V segment lost 2 bases, leaving 4 bases of the junction unmatched. The CDR3 region is CAISETTGGAGANVLTF. CDR3 in DNA: TGTGCCATCAGTGAGACGACAGGGGGAGCTGGGGCCAACGTCCTGACTTTC.

This clonotype was found many times. The J gene is TRBJ2-3, the V gene TRBV28; weak D call: TRBD2 (5 bases). Germline assignment: CDR1 MDHEN and CDR2 SYDVKM. This CDR3 spans 14 amino acids. The V end was cut by 4 bases, the J end by 1 base, with 9 bases between. In nucleotides, the CDR3 is TGTGCCAGCAGTTCCCTCGGGGGCACAGATACGCAGTATTTT. This translates into CASSSLGGTDTQYF.

This clonotype was counted between two and nine times. The chain uses TRBV7-9 and TRBJ1-2, with TRBD1 as a possible D gene (5 bases). This CDR3 spans 14 amino acids. Germline V gene sequence: CDR1 SEHNR, CDR2 FQNEAQ (reference sequence). Trimming left V 1 base short and J 4 bases short, with 10 bases between. CDR3 sequence (DNA): TGTGCCAGCAGCTTAGTAGGGGATGGCTATGGCTACACCTTC. Translation gives CASSLVGDGYGYTF.

This clonotype has ten or more counts. The chain couples TRBV12-3 or TRBV12-4 to TRBJ2-1; TRBD2 matches at 7 bases. Unmatched junction bases numbered 5, after V lost 6 bases and J lost 0 bases. CDR3 length: 15 amino acids. The CDR3 DNA reads as TGTGCCAGCAGCCTTGGGGGGGTCTCCTACAATGAGCAGTTCTTC. Translated: CASSLGGVSYNEQFF.

This chain uses TRBV12-3 or TRBV12-4 with TRBJ2-1; D perhaps matches TRBD1 (5 bases). This CDR3 region has 13 residues. V was clipped by 6 bases and J by 5 bases, with 11 bases between them. This chain's CDR3 is CASSLGPNNEQFF. The CDR3 DNA reads as TGTGCCAGCAGCCTGGGGCCTAACAATGAGCAGTTCTTC.

V gene TRBV4-3 combines with J gene TRBJ2-5; TRBD2 matches at 8 bases. Trimming removed 0 bases from V and 5 bases from J; junction bases left unmatched: 11. CDR1 and CDR2 from the germline V gene are LGHNA and YSLEER. This CDR3 spans 17 amino acids. CDR3 bases: TGCGCCAGCAGCCAAGATAGTGCGCTAGCGGGTGGGGAGACCCAGTACTTC. Translating it yields CASSQDSALAGGETQYF.

This clonotype was recorded at least ten times. This sequence joins TRBV10-3 and TRBJ1-4, with D possibly TRBD1 on 6 matching bases. V was trimmed by 11 bases and J by 4 bases, leaving 17 bases between them. Per the germline V gene, CDR1 is ENHRY and CDR2 is SYGVKD. The CDR3 spans 14 residues. CDR3 nucleotide sequence: TGTGCCTCAAGCCGGGACACAGATAATGAAAAACTGTTTTTT. Translating it yields CASSRDTDNEKLFF.

V and J are TRBV9 and TRBJ2-1, with D maybe TRBD2 (6 bases). V lost 3 bases and J 9 bases, leaving 13 bases between the germline ends. Germline V gene data show CDR1 as SGDLS and CDR2 as YYNGEE. The CDR3 covers 13 residues. CDR3 loop: CASSGLAAGEQFF. The CDR3 nucleotides are TGTGCCAGCAGCGGCCTCGCAGCGGGTGAGCAGTTCTTC.

The CDR3 region is CASSLRHPNEQFF. CDR3 DNA sequence: TGCGCCAGCAGCCTCCGACACCCCAATGAGCAGTTCTTC. V and J are TRBV5-1 and TRBJ2-1, with no clear D. V was pared by 4 bases and J by 6 bases, with 11 bases between. This CDR3 has 13 residues. Germline loops: CDR1 SGHRS, CDR2 YFSETQ.

This rearrangement joins TRBV11-1 to TRBJ1-4; D may be TRBD1 (5 bases). This CDR3 spans 15 amino acids. V was trimmed by 5 bases and J by 7 bases, leaving 17 bases between them. The germline gives CDR1 SGHAT, CDR2 FQDESV (reference sequence). DNA of the CDR3: TGTGCCAGCAGCCTCCATGGGCAGGGTGGTGAAAAACTGTTTTTT. The encoded protein is CASSLHGQGGEKLFF.

The V gene is TRBV2, the J gene TRBJ2-3; D not resolved. Germline CDR1 and CDR2: SNHLY and FYNNEI. The CDR3 runs to 17 residues. V shed 2 bases and J shed 1 base, with 16 bases lying between them. The CDR3 reads CASSEITATPGTDTQYF. In DNA form, the CDR3 reads TGTGCCAGCAGTGAAATAACAGCCACCCCCGGCACAGATACGCAGTATTTT.

The gene calls are TRBV27 and TRBJ2-7; weak D call: TRBD1 (6 bases). The CDR3 contains 18 residues. Trimming removed 3 bases at V and 1 base at J, with 22 bases between. In germline, CDR1 is MNHEY, CDR2 SMNVEV (reference sequence). CDR3 nucleotide sequence: TGTGCCAGCAGTTTGTCCGGGACACCACTCTTATTTTCCTACGAGCAGTACTTC. Translated, it gives CASSLSGTPLLFSYEQYF.

Written as DNA, the CDR3 is TGCAGTGCTAGCCGGGACAGGGATCAGCCCCAGCATTTT. Its protein is CSASRDRDQPQHF. The rearrangement links TRBV20-1 to TRBJ1-5, with TRBD1 matching over 9 bases. The CDR3 contains 13 residues. Trimming removed 3 bases from V and 5 bases from J; junction bases left unmatched: 2. Germline V gene lookup returns CDR1 DFQATT and CDR2 SNEGSKA (reference sequence).

The V gene is TRBV20-1, the J gene TRBJ2-6; D is perhaps TRBD1 (5 bases). Trimming removed 0 bases from V and 0 bases from J, with 15 bases in between. This CDR3 has 18 amino acids. From germline, CDR1 is DFQATT and CDR2 SNEGSKA (reference sequence). The CDR3 reads CSARDLRQPYSGANVLTF. The CDR3 DNA reads as TGCAGTGCTAGAGATTTGAGACAGCCATACTCTGGGGCCAACGTCCTGACTTTC.

This clonotype was counted a few times. This CDR3 reads CASSEALGPYGYTF. The CDR3, as DNA: TGTGCCAGCAGCGAGGCCCTAGGGCCCTATGGCTACACCTTC. V gene TRBV28 combines with J gene TRBJ1-2; D is unclear. CDR1 MDHEN and CDR2 SYDVKM come from the germline V gene. The length of the CDR3 is 14 residues. V gave up 6 bases and J gave up 4 bases, with 15 bases separating them.

In its sample, this clonotype was seen many times. This sequence joins TRBV6-5 and TRBJ2-7, with 9 positions matching TRBD2. This CDR3 spans 16 amino acids. V lost 0 bases to trimming and J lost 6 bases; unmatched junction nucleotides: 9. In germline, CDR1 is MNHEY, CDR2 SVGAGI. This chain's CDR3 is CASSYSTGSGGLEQYF. Written as DNA, the CDR3 is TGTGCCAGCAGTTACTCGACTGGTAGCGGGGGTCTCGAGCAGTACTTC.

Regarding this clonotype: Compared with germline, one end of the junction differs, possibly owing to a read error. V is TRBV28 and J is TRBJ1-6; D not resolved. Germline V gene lookup returns CDR1 MDHEN and CDR2 SYDVKM. This CDR3 comprises 12 residues. The CDR3, as DNA: TGTGCCAGCACTGTGGGTAATTCGCCCCTCCACTTT. Protein product: CASTVGNSPLHF.